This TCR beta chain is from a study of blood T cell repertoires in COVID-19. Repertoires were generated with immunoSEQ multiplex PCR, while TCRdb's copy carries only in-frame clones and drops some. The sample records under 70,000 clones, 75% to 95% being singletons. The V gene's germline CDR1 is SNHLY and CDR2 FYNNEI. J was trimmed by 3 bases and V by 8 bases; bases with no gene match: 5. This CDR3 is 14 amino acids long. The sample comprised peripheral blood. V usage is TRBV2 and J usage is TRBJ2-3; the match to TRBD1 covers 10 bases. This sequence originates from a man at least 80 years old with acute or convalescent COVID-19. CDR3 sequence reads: CASGGQGQTDTQYF. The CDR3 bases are TGTGCCAGCGGGGGACAGGGGCAAACAGATACGCAGTATTTT. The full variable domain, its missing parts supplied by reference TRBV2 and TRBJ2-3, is EPEVTQTPSHQVTQMGQEVILRCVPISNHLYFYWYRQILGQKVEFLVSFYNNEISEKSEIFDDQFSVERPDGSNFTLKIRSTKLEDSAMYFCASGGQGQTDTQYFGPGTRLTVL.